This T cell receptor beta chain was obtained from a study of shared clonotypes between healthy human individuals. About the study: The donors, two women and a few men, were aged 18 to 49. Study results and limitations: Sharing of clonotypes among donors was expected to vary with sequencing depth.

Generated by immunoSEQ multiplex PCR, the TCRdb table keeps only in-frame clones and is missing some. The data show 450,000 to 600,000 clones, with around three quarters seen just once and 12% held by the top ten. All participating donors were Caucasian adults from Nashville, Tennessee. Remarks on this clone: Its antigen remains unknown. Other nucleotide sequences in the sample specify the same CDR3.

The TCR sequence derives from a woman between 35 and 50 years old in good health. Some clones in this sample may be carry-over from other donors' samples. The sequenced sample was PBMCs.

The CDR3 coding sequence is TGCGCCAGCAGCTTGGCGGCAGGATCAGAAGCTTTCTTT. Amino acid sequence: CASSLAAGSEAFF. The chain has TRBV5-1 and TRBJ1-1; D ambiguous. Trimming took 0 bases from V and 8 from J, leaving 11 bases between them. This CDR3 has 13 amino acids. The germline CDR1 and CDR2 sequences are SGHRS and YFSETQ.